Each of the 17 T cell receptor beta chains below was sequenced from the same sample in a study of T-cell reconstitution after alpha-beta-depleted transplantation in children (dated by TCRdb to the mid-2010s). Explained via the paper, the treatment or condition label denotes: allogeneic hematopoietic cell transplantation with graft depleted of TCRalphabeta T cells and CD19 B cells. The library was built by means of PCR. The sequencing machine was an Illumina HiSeq 2500. TCR library preparation used molecular barcoding, with unique molecular identifiers applied to normalize quantification of the TCRbeta repertoire. The public reads were quality trimmed at Q25 with fastp and then assembled into clones with MiXCR by TCRdb, keeping productive beta chains. When rows share a CDR3 protein, they turn into one entry using the most common DNA and genes. The sample table shows a few hundred thousand distinct CDR3 sequences, and 20% to 30% are seen once. The leading ten clones occupy approximately 39% of the sample.

The sequences come from PBMCs, collected before TCRalphabeta/CD19-depleted stem cell transplant. Every receptor here comes from a boy in the first two years of life with Wiskott-Aldrich syndrome, due to receive a stem cell transplant.

The chain recombines TRBV5-5 with TRBJ2-7; 7 bases agree with TRBD1. With 4 bases clipped from V and 4 bases from J, the junction kept 8 bases outside the gene matches. The CDR3 totals 14 residues. CDR1 is SGHKS, CDR2 YYEKEE, per germline (reference sequence). CDR3 residues: CASSTTGLGYEQYF. The CDR3 nucleotides are TGTGCCAGCAGCACGACAGGGCTCGGGTACGAGCAGTACTTC.

V gene TRBV7-6 combines with J gene TRBJ2-3; possible D gene TRBD1, 6 bases. Germline V lookup: CDR1 SGHVS, CDR2 FNYEAQ. The V and J ends lost 3 bases and 0 bases respectively, with 13 bases between them. The CDR3 sequence is 16 residues long. CDR3 protein: CASSLGTRTSTDTQYF. In nucleotides, the CDR3 is TGTGCCAGCAGCTTGGGGACAAGAACTAGCACAGATACGCAGTATTTT.

This chain joins TRBV6-5 and TRBJ2-2, with D maybe TRBD2 (5 bases). CDR1 is MNHEY and CDR2 is SVGAGI in the germline V gene. The CDR3 covers 15 residues. The V end lost 1 base, the J end lost 6 bases, and 12 bases lay between the germline ends. The CDR3 nucleotides are TGTGCCAGCAGTTACTTCGGGGATGTCGCCGGGGAGCTGTTTTTT. Protein: CASSYFGDVAGELFF.

The chain is built from TRBV20-1 and TRBJ2-5; 8 nucleotides align to TRBD1. V dropped 1 base and J dropped 5; count of bases not matched to a gene: 3. The CDR3 extends over 13 amino acids. Per germline, CDR1 DFQATT and CDR2 SNEGSKA (reference sequence). DNA for the CDR3: TGCAGTGCTAGAGGGACAGGGATCGAGACCCAGTACTTC. It codes for CSARGTGIETQYF.

This clonotype has only a few counts. The rearrangement links TRBV20-1 to TRBJ2-2; D not certain. Deletions cut 1 base from V and 5 bases from J, with 5 bases between. From germline, CDR1 is DFQATT and CDR2 SNEGSKA (reference sequence). This CDR3 contains 12 residues. CDR3 DNA sequence: TGCAGTGCTAGAGGTTGGACCGGGGAGCTGTTTTTT. Translating gives CSARGWTGELFF.

V usage is TRBV7-2 and J usage is TRBJ2-1; maybe TRBD2 (6 bases). CDR1 SGHTA and CDR2 FQGNSA come from the germline V gene. The V end lost 2 bases, the J end lost 6 bases, and 14 bases lay between the germline ends. The CDR3 covers 15 residues. CDR3 DNA sequence: TGTGCCAGCAGCTTAAGTAGCGGCCTAAGCAATGAGCAGTTCTTC. Translating gives CASSLSSGLSNEQFF.

The sample holds a few counts of this clonotype. The chain is built from TRBV29-1 and TRBJ2-4; 12 bases are shared with TRBD2. Trimming took 6 bases from V and 3 from J; bases not matched to a gene: 9. This CDR3 region has 16 residues. The germline CDR1 and CDR2 sequences are SQVTM and ANQGSEA. CDR3 region: CSVGGLAGKDKNIQYF. The CDR3 nucleotides read TGCAGCGTGGGAGGACTAGCGGGAAAGGACAAAAACATTCAGTACTTC.

V and J are TRBV9 and TRBJ1-1; 9 bases map to TRBD1. The CDR3 has 13 amino acids. V trimming: 8 bases; J trimming: 4 bases; junction bases outside the gene matches: 6. Germline V lookup: CDR1 SGDLS, CDR2 YYNGEE. CDR3 nucleotide sequence: TGTGCCAGTGGGACAGGGCGGCGCACTGAAGCTTTCTTT. It encodes CASGTGRRTEAFF.

The chain joins TRBV10-3 to TRBJ2-3, with D perhaps matching TRBD2 (6 bases). Looked up from germline, CDR1 is ENHRY and CDR2 is SYGVKD. The CDR3 extends over 13 amino acids. The V end was cut by 6 bases, the J end by 2 bases, with 9 bases between. CDR3 region: CAISRDFTDTQYF. In DNA form, the CDR3 reads TGTGCCATCAGCAGGGACTTCACAGATACGCAGTATTTT.

Concerning this clonotype itself: One end of the junction varies from germline; a read error may be responsible. CDR3 protein: CVSRAGPNTEAFF. The CDR3 DNA is TGTGTCAGCAGAGCGGGCCCGAACACTGAAGCTTTCTTT. The chain recombines TRBV3-1 with TRBJ1-1, with no clear D. There are 13 residues in the CDR3. The germline V gene has CDR1 LGHDT and CDR2 YNNKEL (reference sequence).

This rearrangement joins TRBV5-1 to TRBJ2-3; 9 bases are shared with TRBD2. CDR3 length equals 16 residues. Losses at the gene ends were 4 bases for V and 0 bases for J; bases not matched to a gene: 6. Germline CDR1 is SGHRS and CDR2 is YFSETQ. CDR3 sequence (DNA): TGCGCCAGCAGCAGACTAGCGGCCGCTAGCACAGATACGCAGTATTTT. It translates to CASSRLAAASTDTQYF.

In its sample, this clonotype was seen a few times. The chain combines TRBV6-4 with TRBJ2-1, with TRBD2 matching 9 bases. Germline lookup yields CDR1 MRHNA and CDR2 SNTAGT. The CDR3 extends over 14 amino acids. The junction had 4 bases not matched to a gene; V was cut back by 6 bases and J by 4 bases. The CDR3: CASRELAGYNEQFF. CDR3 nucleotides: TGTGCCAGCAGAGAGCTAGCGGGGTACAATGAGCAGTTCTTC.

This clonotype has more than one count but fewer than ten. The chain has TRBV29-1 and TRBJ2-7, with no clear D. This CDR3 region has 13 residues. V lost 7 bases and J 0 bases, leaving 13 bases between the germline ends. Germline V gene lookup returns CDR1 SQVTM and CDR2 ANQGSEA. This CDR3 reads CSALGRTSYEQYF. The CDR3 bases are TGCAGCGCTCTAGGACGGACCTCCTACGAGCAGTACTTC.

This clonotype showed up many times. The genes are TRBV5-1 and TRBJ2-2; 11 positions match TRBD2. CDR3 length: 15 residues. CDR1 and CDR2 (germline): SGHRS, YFSETQ. The trim removed 4 bases at V and 6 bases at J, leaving 5 bases unmatched. In DNA, the CDR3 is TGCGCCAGCAGCCACCTAGCGGGGGGATCCGGGGAGCTGTTTTTT. Its protein product is CASSHLAGGSGELFF.

This clonotype was recorded a few times. This sequence may be a read error, since a much larger clone differs from it by one base. The chain is built from TRBV16 and TRBJ2-7; D remains ambiguous. This CDR3 comprises 11 residues. V was pared by 1 base and J by 5 bases, with 3 bases between. The V gene's germline CDR1 is KGHSY and CDR2 FQNENV. The chain's CDR3 is CASSQFNEQYF. CDR3 bases: TGTGCCAGCAGCCAATTCAACGAGCAGTACTTC.

There are a few counts of this clonotype. This chain links TRBV7-9 with TRBJ2-5; 10 bases match TRBD2. The CDR3 contains 17 residues. From germline, CDR1 is SEHNR and CDR2 FQNEAQ (reference sequence). Trimming removed 1 base from V and 1 base from J; junction bases left unmatched: 6. The CDR3 loop reads CASSLVVAGGFQETQYF. The CDR3 bases are TGTGCCAGCAGCTTAGTCGTAGCGGGAGGCTTCCAAGAGACCCAGTACTTC.

The CDR3 DNA is TGTGCCAGCAGCTCAAATCCCGGGACAGGTAGATCACCCCTCCACTTT. As protein: CASSSNPGTGRSPLHF. The chain joins TRBV7-2 to TRBJ1-6; 8 bases are a match to TRBD1. The CDR3 is 16 residues long. With 4 bases clipped from V and 10 bases from J, the junction kept 12 bases outside the gene matches. CDR1 and CDR2 from the germline V gene are SGHTA and FQGNSA.